The clone carrying this TCR beta chain has just one count. This sample also contains other DNA sequences that code for the same CDR3. The data stem from a study of cytomegalovirus exposure and HLA in healthy donors. The PCR used 60 Vbeta and 13 Jbeta primers. Generated by immunoSEQ multiplex PCR, the TCRdb table keeps only in-frame clones and is missing some. The table includes 110,000 or so clones, 76% detected once. The trim removed 0 bases at V and 4 bases at J, leaving 5 bases unmatched. The CDR3 is 15 residues long. Germline-derived CDR1 and CDR2 are LNHNV and YYDKDF (reference sequence). The chain has TRBV15 and TRBJ1-2, with 7 positions matching TRBD1. Sequenced: PBMCs. This sequence originates from a woman aged 50 to 65 in good health and CMV-seropositive. CDR3 amino acids: CATSRDSQGSYGYTF. CDR3 DNA sequence: TGTGCCACCAGCAGAGATTCACAGGGGAGCTATGGCTACACCTTC.